This is a list of T cell receptor beta chains from one sample in a study of OX40 agonist ivuxolimab in advanced cancers. The method was immunoSEQ multiplex PCR; TCRdb's version includes in-frame clones alone and lacks a portion of them. There are about 12,000 clones in the sample; about 80% occur only once, and about 26% lies in the top ten. Sample: CD4+ or CD8+ T cells sorted from blood, taken in a trial of the OX40 agonist ivuxolimab. Source of these receptors: an adult with an advanced solid tumor such as melanoma, head and neck, liver or kidney cancer. Each CDR3 is given with its conserved first and last residue. The D gene is left open where the match is weak. Not all rows give a size; the values are once, few, many and, for expanded clones, a class.

size	D	V	J	CDR3	DNA
.	.	TRBV7-8	TRBJ2-1	CASSLGLGGRRDEQFF	TGTGCCAGCAGCTTAGGTTTAGGGGGACGAAGGGATGAGCAGTTCTTC
.	TRBD2	TRBV5-1	TRBJ2-3	CASSEPGLEISDTQYF	TGCGCCAGCAGCGAGCCGGGACTAGAGATCTCAGATACGCAGTATTTT
.	TRBD1	TRBV15	TRBJ2-7	CATSSRGLEQYF	TGTGCCACCAGCAGCAGGGGGCTCGAGCAGTACTTC
.	.	TRBV4-1	TRBJ2-2	CASSQPQRINTGELFF	TGCGCCAGCAGCCAACCTCAGCGGATTAACACCGGGGAGCTGTTTTTT
.	.	TRBV7-9	TRBJ2-3	CASSLAGGPTDTQYF	TGTGCCAGCAGCTTAGCTGGCGGACCCACAGATACGCAGTATTTT
.	.	TRBV27	TRBJ1-6	CASSPPGRDYNSPLHF	TGTGCCAGCAGTCCCCCGGGACGGGACTATAATTCACCCCTCCACTTT
.	.	TRBV14	TRBJ2-1	CASSRPRDTLGNEQFF	TGTGCCAGCAGCCGCCCACGGGACACCTTGGGGAATGAGCAGTTCTTC
.	.	TRBV27	TRBJ1-2	CASSLKAAYGYTF	TGTGCCAGCAGTTTAAAAGCCGCCTATGGCTACACCTTC
few	.	TRBV19	TRBJ2-7	CASSRSSPGEQYF	TGTGCCAGTAGTAGGAGCAGCCCCGGGGAGCAGTACTTC
.	.	TRBV6-6	TRBJ1-5	CASSLGQGFRQPQHF	TGTGCCAGCAGTTTGGGGCAGGGGTTCCGTCAGCCCCAGCATTTT
medium-sized	.	TRBV7-6	TRBJ2-6	CASSSWPASGANVLTF	TGTGCCAGCAGCTCCTGGCCGGCCTCTGGGGCCAACGTCCTGACTTTC